Reported below is one T cell receptor (beta chain). Its antigen remains unknown. This may come from a read error, since a much larger clone is one base off. This entry comes from a study of immune heterogeneity within non-small cell lung tumors. Overall study findings and caveats: Identical dominant CDR3 beta clonotypes spanned tumor sites within a patient, beside site-unique high-frequency clones.

Bulk tumor genomic DNA was the template, and each sample received roughly 590 ng. During surgery, several far-apart biopsies were obtained from every primary tumor. Samples came from untreated patients having curative surgery for newly diagnosed non-small cell lung cancer. Non-small cell lung cancer patients, newly diagnosed and having surgery with curative intent, served as donors. The CDR3 has 14 amino acids. CDR1 and CDR2 from the germline V gene are LGHDT and YNNKEL (reference sequence). The TCR beta CDR3 region underwent multiplex PCR amplification with 32 V and 13 J primers. TCRdb independently ran MiXCR on the multiplex PCR reads; one entry per CDR3 protein. The data show 21,000 or so distinct CDR3 sequences, 25% to 30% seen once.

The chain recombines TRBV3-1 with TRBJ1-1; the D gene is possibly TRBD1 (6 bases). The sequence was collected from a man aged 35 to 55 with non-small cell lung cancer. The sequenced material came from lung tumor tissue. CDR3 in amino acids: CARSPRGMGTEAFF. CDR3 bases: TGTGCCAGAAGCCCCAGGGGAATGGGGACTGAAGCTTTCTTT.